These 4 T cell receptor beta chains came from one sample sequenced in a study of blood T cell repertoires in COVID-19. This table comes from immunoSEQ multiplex PCR, and its TCRdb copy is limited to in-frame clones, with some not included. The table records over 150,000 clones, approximately 73% of them present only once. The sample comprised peripheral blood. The origin of the receptors is a woman older than 75 with acute or convalescent COVID-19.

V and J are TRBV3-1 (or the pseudogene TRBV3-2) and TRBJ2-1; TRBD2 might be the D (5 bases). This CDR3 has 17 residues. With 0 bases removed from V and 4 bases from J, the gap between germline ends came to 16 bases. The V gene's germline CDR1 is LGHDT and CDR2 YNNKEL (reference sequence). The DNA for the CDR3 is TGTGCCAGCAGCCAAGACTCTAGGGCCAGGAGGTACAATGAGCAGTTCTTC. It translates to CASSQDSRARRYNEQFF.

V usage is TRBV27 and J usage is TRBJ2-4, with D perhaps matching TRBD2 (7 bases). The CDR3 has 15 residues. In germline, CDR1 is MNHEY, CDR2 SMNVEV (reference sequence). The V and J ends lost 4 bases and 2 bases respectively, with 12 bases between them. The CDR3 region has the DNA TGTGCCAGCAGTTCGGGGGGCATATCCAAAAACATTCAGTACTTC. Protein sequence: CASSSGGISKNIQYF.

The chain is built from TRBV5-1 and TRBJ1-1, with 11 positions matching TRBD1. V shed 4 bases and J 5 bases; nucleotides not matched to a gene: 10. The CDR3 totals 16 residues. The V gene's germline CDR1 is SGHRS and CDR2 YFSETQ. The CDR3 reads CASSPGTGGYETEAFF. CDR3 DNA sequence: TGCGCCAGCAGCCCCGGGACAGGGGGATATGAGACTGAAGCTTTCTTT.

The chain couples TRBV9 to TRBJ2-5; 7 bases align to TRBD2. Trimming cost V 6 bases and J 4 bases; bases outside gene matches: 6. The CDR3 loop spans 13 amino acids. Germline assignment: CDR1 SGDLS and CDR2 YYNGEE. The CDR3 spells CASTRGVGETQYF. CDR3 sequence (DNA): TGTGCCAGCACCCGGGGGGTGGGAGAGACCCAGTACTTC.